This T cell receptor (beta chain) was observed in a study of chemoradiotherapy in HPV16-positive cancers. General observations from the study: Only two HPV16-positive patients supplied the functional HPV-specificity definition. Better recurrence-free survival went with HPV-responsive T-cell expansion in HPV16-positive patients. Candidate HPV-specific clones and E7-related TCR motifs grew in tumor during treatment.

Trimming pared 0 bases from V and 9 bases from J, leaving 10 bases between. This CDR3 is 13 amino acids long. Germline V gene lookup returns CDR1 SGHRS and CDR2 YFSETQ. Regarding this clone: The antigen remains undetermined.

The method was immunoSEQ multiplex PCR; TCRdb's version includes in-frame clones alone and lacks a portion of them. The data show roughly 15,000 clones, 78% seen once. Samples were taken several times over chemoradiotherapy. The specimen was obtained from a patient who underwent chemoradiotherapy. The sequence came from a human donor with HPV-associated anogenital cancer. The chain has TRBV5-1 and TRBJ2-1, with D unclear. The CDR3 DNA reads TGCGCCAGCAGCTTGGCCGGTCAGCGTGAGCAGTTCTTC. Translated: CASSLAGQREQFF.